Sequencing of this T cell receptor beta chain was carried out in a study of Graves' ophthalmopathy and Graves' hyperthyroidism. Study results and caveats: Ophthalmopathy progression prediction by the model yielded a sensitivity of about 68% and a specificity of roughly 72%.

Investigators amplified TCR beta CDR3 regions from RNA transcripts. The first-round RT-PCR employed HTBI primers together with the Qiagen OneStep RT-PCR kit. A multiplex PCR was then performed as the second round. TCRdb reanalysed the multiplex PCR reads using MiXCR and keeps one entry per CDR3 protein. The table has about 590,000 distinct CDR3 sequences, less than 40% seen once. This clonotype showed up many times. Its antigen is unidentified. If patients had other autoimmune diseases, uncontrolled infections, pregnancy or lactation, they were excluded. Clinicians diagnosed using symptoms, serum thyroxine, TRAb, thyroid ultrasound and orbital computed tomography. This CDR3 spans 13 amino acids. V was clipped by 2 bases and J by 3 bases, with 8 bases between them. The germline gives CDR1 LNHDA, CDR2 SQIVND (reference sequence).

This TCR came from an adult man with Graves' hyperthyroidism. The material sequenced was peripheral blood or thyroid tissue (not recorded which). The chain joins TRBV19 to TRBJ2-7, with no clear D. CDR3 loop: CASSITGFYEQYF. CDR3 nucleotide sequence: TGTGCCAGTAGTATAACGGGCTTCTACGAGCAGTACTTC.